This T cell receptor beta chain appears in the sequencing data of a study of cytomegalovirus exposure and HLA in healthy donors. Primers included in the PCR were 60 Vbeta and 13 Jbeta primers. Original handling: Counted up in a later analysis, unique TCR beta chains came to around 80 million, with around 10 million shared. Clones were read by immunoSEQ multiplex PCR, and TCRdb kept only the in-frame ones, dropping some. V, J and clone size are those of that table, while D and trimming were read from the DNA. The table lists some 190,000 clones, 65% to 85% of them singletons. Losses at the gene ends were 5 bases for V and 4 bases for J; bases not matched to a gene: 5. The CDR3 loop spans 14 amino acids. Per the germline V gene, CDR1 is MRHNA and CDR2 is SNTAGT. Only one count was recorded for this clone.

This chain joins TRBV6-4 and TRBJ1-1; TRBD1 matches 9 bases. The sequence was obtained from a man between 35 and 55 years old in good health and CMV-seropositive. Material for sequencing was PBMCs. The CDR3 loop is CASSRTGVVTEAFF. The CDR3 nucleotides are TGTGCCAGCAGTCGGACAGGGGTTGTCACTGAAGCTTTCTTT.